The 24 T cell receptor beta chains presented below share a single source sample, sequenced in a study of coeliac disease (dated 2022 in TCRdb). The library was produced with the immunoSEQ multiplex PCR assay. The table comes from immuneACCESS by way of TCRdb, which keeps in-frame sequences with V and J called. Part of the clones is missing from these tables; in studies checked, under half for an unresolved V gene and the rest for unknown reasons. The sample includes several thousand clones, with 57% observed a single time. Approximately 9.8% of the sample belongs to the ten largest clones. Sequencing was done on a sample of intraepithelial lymphocytes from the gut. The cell subset or site tag for this specimen amounts to: intraepithelial cell (IEC) fraction of small intestinal biopsy. The source is a woman in her sixties or seventies with celiac disease.

The chain carries TRBV20-1 and TRBJ2-3, with D unresolved. V lost 7 bases and J lost 2, with 4 bases in between. The CDR3 loop spans 10 amino acids. From germline, CDR1 is DFQATT and CDR2 SNEGSKA (reference sequence). The CDR3 sequence is CSGATDTQYF. The CDR3 DNA is TGCAGTGGGGCCACAGATACGCAGTATTTT.

The chain links TRBV4-1 to TRBJ1-4; D might be TRBD1 (5 bases). Germline-derived CDR1 and CDR2 are MGHRA and YSYEKL. The V end lost 0 bases, the J end lost 7 bases, and 12 bases lay between the germline ends. The CDR3 sequence is 15 residues long. Written as DNA, the CDR3 is TGCGCCAGCAGCCAAGACCCAGGGCTACCTGAAAAACTGTTTTTT. It specifies CASSQDPGLPEKLFF.

The chain recombines TRBV18 with TRBJ1-2; possibly TRBD1 for D (6 bases). V lost 4 bases to trimming and J lost 2 bases, with 14 bases between them. CDR1 is KGHSH, CDR2 LQKENI, per germline. The CDR3 is 15 residues long. The CDR3 DNA sequence: TGTGCCAGCTCACTCCCTAGGACAGAGAACTATGGCTACACCTTC. Protein sequence: CASSLPRTENYGYTF.

This chain connects TRBV2 to TRBJ2-1, with 12 positions matching TRBD2. Germline CDR1 is SNHLY and CDR2 is FYNNEI. V gave up 8 bases and J gave up 11 bases; unmatched junction bases: 10. The CDR3 is made up of 14 amino acids. CDR3 in amino acids: CASGIQTSGSKQFF. CDR3 DNA: TGTGCCAGCGGTATCCAGACTAGCGGGAGTAAGCAGTTCTTC. Full variable domain (rest looked up from reference TRBV2 and TRBJ2-1): EPEVTQTPSHQVTQMGQEVILRCVPISNHLYFYWYRQILGQKVEFLVSFYNNEISEKSEIFDDQFSVERPDGSNFTLKIRSTKLEDSAMYFCASGIQTSGSKQFFGPGTRLTVL.

The chain joins TRBV27 to TRBJ1-2; D perhaps matches TRBD1 (6 bases). Germline-derived CDR1 and CDR2 are MNHEY and SMNVEV (reference sequence). This CDR3 is 14 amino acids long. The V end lost 5 bases, the J end lost 1 base, and 11 bases lay between the germline ends. CDR3 in DNA: TGTGCCAGCAGTCCCAGGACAGTTAACTATGGCTACACCTTC. This sequence encodes CASSPRTVNYGYTF.

The DNA for the CDR3 is TGCGCCAGCAGCCCAAGATATCGGGACACCTTTCCGCCCCAGCATTTT. Its translation: CASSPRYRDTFPPQHF. V gene TRBV4-1 combines with J gene TRBJ1-5; D perhaps matches TRBD1 (6 bases). Between the trimmed V and J ends, which lost 4 bases and 9 bases, there was a span of 22 bases. CDR3 length equals 16 residues. Germline V gene sequence: CDR1 MGHRA, CDR2 YSYEKL.

This chain links TRBV25-1 with TRBJ1-2; the match to TRBD1 covers 8 bases. CDR3 size: 12 residues. Trimming at V came to 0 bases and at J to 10 bases, leaving 1 base not matched to a gene. CDR1 and CDR2 from the germline V gene are MGHDK and SYGVNS. The CDR3: CASSEYRGLYTF. CDR3 coding DNA: TGTGCCAGCAGTGAATACAGGGGGCTCTACACCTTC.

The chain combines TRBV7-3 with TRBJ2-7; TRBD1 agrees at 12 bases. Germline V gene sequence: CDR1 SGHTA, CDR2 FQGTGA. The J segment lost 5 bases and the V segment lost 5 bases, leaving 7 bases of the junction unmatched. CDR3 length: 15 residues. CDR3 bases: TGTGCCAGCAGCCGGGGACAGGGGGCGCGGGACGAGCAGTACTTC. As protein: CASSRGQGARDEQYF.

The chain carries TRBV7-3 and TRBJ2-1; D might be TRBD2 (5 bases). The ends were cut back, 3 bases at V and 4 bases at J, with 13 bases in the middle. Germline-derived CDR1 and CDR2 are SGHTA and FQGTGA. The CDR3 consists of 15 residues. CDR3 sequence (DNA): TGTGCCAGCAGCTTTTCGGGGTACGAGTACAATGAGCAGTTCTTC. Translation: CASSFSGYEYNEQFF.

This rearrangement joins TRBV9 to TRBJ1-3; D remains unclear. The CDR3 covers 8 residues. Looked up from germline, CDR1 is SGDLS and CDR2 is YYNGEE. The CDR3 DNA reads TGTCTCGGGGACACCATATATTTT. This gives the protein CLGDTIYF.

This clone showed up just a few times. The genes are TRBV7-3 and TRBJ2-5; tentatively, D is TRBD2 (6 bases). The CDR3 spans 15 residues. CDR1 is SGHTA, CDR2 FQGTGA, per germline. Trimming removed 0 bases from V and 4 bases from J, with 12 bases in between. The CDR3 loop reads CASSLTASAGETQYF. In DNA, the CDR3 is TGTGCCAGCAGCTTAACCGCTAGCGCCGGAGAGACCCAGTACTTC.

V is TRBV19 and J is TRBJ2-5; TRBD1 agrees at 7 bases. V shed 6 bases, J shed 2 bases, and the junction held 9 bases outside the gene matches. CDR1 and CDR2 (germline): LNHDA, SQIVND (reference sequence). The CDR3 is 15 residues long. The CDR3 DNA reads as TGTGCCAGTAGAACCCGGGACAGTAGACAAGAGACCCAGTACTTC. It is translated as CASRTRDSRQETQYF.

The V gene is TRBV28, the J gene TRBJ2-5; 7 bases match TRBD1. The V gene's germline CDR1 is MDHEN and CDR2 SYDVKM. With V trimmed by 6 bases and J by 5 bases, 6 bases remained unmatched. This CDR3 contains 13 residues. The CDR3 loop reads CASRRQGWETQYF. The CDR3 DNA is TGTGCCAGCAGAAGACAGGGTTGGGAGACCCAGTACTTC.

By share of the sample, this clone is medium-sized. The rearrangement joins TRBV5-6 to TRBJ2-1; no definite D call. The CDR3 has 14 residues. Germline loops: CDR1 SGHDT, CDR2 YYEEEE. Trimming stripped 0 bases from V and 3 bases from J, with 7 bases between. The CDR3 reads CASSLGRNYNEQFF. The CDR3 coding sequence is TGTGCCAGCAGCTTGGGGCGGAACTACAATGAGCAGTTCTTC.

This clone was recorded once. The CDR3 reads CASGGTGGQPQHF. The CDR3 bases are TGTGCCAGCGGCGGGACAGGGGGCCAGCCCCAGCATTTT. V and J are TRBV19 and TRBJ1-5, with TRBD1 matching over 12 bases. V was pared by 9 bases and J by 7 bases, with 4 bases of the junction left unmatched. Germline CDR1 and CDR2: LNHDA and SQIVND (reference sequence). The CDR3 runs to 13 residues.

V usage is TRBV7-7 and J usage is TRBJ2-3, with D perhaps TRBD1 (6 bases). CDR1 is SSHAT and CDR2 is FNYEAQ in the germline V gene (reference sequence). V was trimmed by 3 bases and J by 3 bases, leaving 7 bases between them. This CDR3 contains 13 residues. This CDR3 is CASSFTGTDTQYF. In nucleotides, the CDR3 is TGTGCCAGCAGCTTCACAGGGACAGATACGCAGTATTTT.

The rearrangement uses TRBV7-2 and TRBJ2-1; weak D call: TRBD2 (6 bases). Per the germline V gene, CDR1 is SGHTA and CDR2 is FQGNSA. The length of the CDR3 is 16 residues. Trimming removed 5 bases from V and 4 bases from J, with 18 bases in between. As DNA, the CDR3 is TGTGCCAGCAGCCCAGGACTATTCTTCGGGTACAATGAGCAGTTCTTC. Amino acids: CASSPGLFFGYNEQFF.

This chain uses TRBV9 with TRBJ2-7; 8 bases line up with TRBD1. Trimming cost V 4 bases and J 3 bases; bases outside gene matches: 6. Looked up from germline, CDR1 is SGDLS and CDR2 is YYNGEE. This CDR3 is built from 14 residues. CDR3 amino acids: CASSSAGTGYEQYF. Here the CDR3 DNA reads TGTGCCAGCAGCTCGGCCGGGACAGGCTACGAGCAGTACTTC.

This clone appeared a few times. The gene calls are TRBV7-9 and TRBJ1-1; TRBD1 is a possible D gene (5 bases). The CDR3 covers 12 residues. The V end was cut by 5 bases, the J end by 1 base, with 5 bases between. Germline V gene lookup returns CDR1 SEHNR and CDR2 FQNEAQ (reference sequence). The CDR3 DNA reads TGTGCCAGCAGCCAGGGGAACACTGAAGCTTTCTTT. Translating it yields CASSQGNTEAFF.

This clone was found a few times. The CDR3 sequence: CASSWGQGNEQFF. DNA for the CDR3: TGTGCCAGCAGCTGGGGACAGGGCAATGAGCAGTTCTTC. The rearrangement uses TRBV7-8 and TRBJ2-1, with 9 bases lining up with TRBD1. The CDR3 consists of 13 residues. The J segment lost 6 bases and the V segment lost 4 bases, leaving 1 base of the junction unmatched. In germline, CDR1 is SGHVS, CDR2 FQNEAQ.

The chain combines TRBV6-6 with TRBJ1-5; 8 bases fit TRBD1. The trim removed 6 bases at V and 1 base at J, leaving 5 bases unmatched. Germline-derived CDR1 and CDR2 are MNHNY and SVGAGI (reference sequence). The CDR3 is 15 residues long. CDR3 bases: TGTGCCAGCAGCCCTGGACAGGGAAGCAATCAGCCCCAGCATTTT. It translates to CASSPGQGSNQPQHF.

DNA for the CDR3: TGCGCCAGCAGCCAAGTCCAGGGGGCGGCGGCCTACAATGAGCAGTTCTTC. Encoded protein: CASSQVQGAAAYNEQFF. The chain is built from TRBV4-3 and TRBJ2-1; 8 bases agree with TRBD1. The CDR3 consists of 17 residues. The germline gives CDR1 LGHNA, CDR2 YSLEER. With 1 base clipped from V and 2 bases from J, the junction kept 7 bases outside the gene matches.

This clone is medium-sized. This chain uses TRBV2 with TRBJ1-6; 9 nucleotides agree with TRBD1. The junction had 4 bases not matched to a gene; V was cut back by 1 base and J by 3 bases. CDR3 length equals 17 residues. Looked up from germline, CDR1 is SNHLY and CDR2 is FYNNEI. CDR3 loop: CASSEGDRAFYNSPLHF. In nucleotides, the CDR3 is TGTGCCAGCAGTGAAGGGGACAGGGCGTTCTATAATTCACCCCTCCACTTT.

The chain's CDR3 is CASSQSGQLNTEAFF. DNA for the CDR3: TGCGCCAGCAGCCAGTCGGGACAGCTGAACACTGAAGCTTTCTTT. This rearrangement joins TRBV4-3 to TRBJ1-1; 7 bases line up with TRBD1. With V trimmed by 3 bases and J by 0 bases, 4 bases remained unmatched. CDR1 is LGHNA, CDR2 YSLEER, per germline. The CDR3 is 15 residues long.